These T cell receptor beta chains were read from a single sample in a study of PD-1 blockade in classical Hodgkin lymphoma. Using immunoSEQ multiplex PCR, the repertoire was profiled, and TCRdb retains in-frame clones only, with some absent. This repertoire shows 90,000 to 100,000 clones, around 80% found once; its top ten account for approximately 9%. Sequenced material: peripheral blood mononuclear cells (PBMCs), taken before the fourth cycle of nivolumab. The receptor source for this set is a human donor with classical Hodgkin lymphoma. The CDR3 runs from the conserved cysteine through the conserved F or W. A D gene is named only where the DNA matches it firmly. Size is omitted from some rows. Given values are once, few, many or a class for expanded clones.

J,V,D,size,DNA,CDR3
TRBJ1-2,TRBV15,NA,NA,TGTGCCACCAGCAGAGATTGGGGGCCAAGGAATGGCTACACCTTC,CATSRDWGPRNGYTF
TRBJ2-3,TRBV5-1,NA,NA,TGCGCCAGCAGCCCAGGGGTGGGGACAGATACGCAGTATTTT,CASSPGVGTDTQYF
TRBJ2-1,TRBV11-1,NA,NA,TGTGCCAGCAGCTTAGATGGACTACCCTCCAATGAGCAGTTCTTC,CASSLDGLPSNEQFF
TRBJ1-2,TRBV5-1,NA,few,TGCGCCAGCAGCTTGAAGGGAAACTATGGCTACACCTTC,CASSLKGNYGYTF
TRBJ1-1,TRBV2,NA,NA,TGTGCCAGCACCTCCGTCATATCAGGGGTTACTGAAGCTTTCTTT,CASTSVISGVTEAFF
TRBJ2-5,TRBV5-1,NA,NA,TGCGCCAGCAGCCCTGGACAGCCCCCCGAGACCCAGTACTTC,CASSPGQPPETQYF
TRBJ1-1,TRBV18,NA,NA,TGTGCCAGCTCACCACTAGGACAGAACACTGAAGCTTTCTTT,CASSPLGQNTEAFF
TRBJ1-1,TRBV7-9,NA,NA,TGTGCCAGCAGCTCATATAGCTCCGGGACAAAAGAAGCTTTCTTT,CASSSYSSGTKEAFF
TRBJ2-3,TRBV27,TRBD1,NA,TGTGCCAGCAGTTTATGGAGCGGGGACAGGGTCGCGCAGTATTTT,CASSLWSGDRVAQYF
TRBJ2-3,TRBV6-6,NA,NA,TGTGCCAGCTCTAGGGGTCATACAGATACGCAGTATTTT,CASSRGHTDTQYF
TRBJ1-2,TRBV5-1,NA,NA,TGCGCCAGCAGAGTGGGGGCGGATGGCTACACCTTC,CASRVGADGYTF
TRBJ2-7,TRBV18,TRBD1,few,TGTGCCAGCTCACCAACACCGGGACAGGGATACTACGAGCAGTACTTC,CASSPTPGQGYYEQYF
TRBJ1-1,TRBV4-1,TRBD1,NA,TGCGCCAGCAGCCAAGTTGACAGGGTGAACACTGAAGCTTTCTTT,CASSQVDRVNTEAFF
TRBJ2-5,TRBV2,TRBD2,NA,TGTGCCAGCAGGGCCCCCGCGGGGGAGGAAGAGACCCAGTACTTC,CASRAPAGEEETQYF
TRBJ1-5,TRBV28,NA,few,TGTGCCAGCATGGGGTACAATCAGCCCCAGCATTTT,CASMGYNQPQHF
TRBJ1-1,TRBV7-9,TRBD1,NA,TGTGCCAGCAGCTTTTACAGGGGTGGTGTAGTGAACACTGAAGCTTTCTTT,CASSFYRGGVVNTEAFF
TRBJ2-3,TRBV6-6,TRBD2,NA,TGTGCCAGCAGTTACTTGGGGGGGACAGATACGCAGTATTTT,CASSYLGGTDTQYF
TRBJ2-6,TRBV30,TRBD1,NA,TGTGCCTGGAGTGTCACAGGGGGCTTCTCTGGGGCCAACGTCCTGACTTTC,CAWSVTGGFSGANVLTF
TRBJ1-2,TRBV10-2,NA,NA,TGCGCCAGCAGGACTTTTTCAGGGGATAGGGGCTACACCTTC,CASRTFSGDRGYTF
TRBJ2-5,TRBV19,NA,few,TGTGCCAGTAGCAGCTCGAGCGGATGGGGAGAGACCCAGTACTTC,CASSSSSGWGETQYF
TRBJ1-1,TRBV10-3,NA,NA,TGTGCCATCAGTGAGCAAGTTGGGGCGAACACTGAAGCTTTCTTT,CAISEQVGANTEAFF
TRBJ2-7,TRBV11-2,NA,NA,TGTGCCAGCAGCCGTTTTGGAAGGACAGTTTACGAGCAGTACTTC,CASSRFGRTVYEQYF
TRBJ2-2,TRBV10-3,NA,NA,TGTGCCATCACGGCCGGGACGGACGCGAACACCGGGGAGCTGTTTTTT,CAITAGTDANTGELFF
TRBJ2-5,TRBV10-3,NA,NA,TGTGCCATCAGTGACCGGGGGCCAGAGACCCAGTACTTC,CAISDRGPETQYF
TRBJ2-5,TRBV10-3,TRBD1,NA,TGTGCCATCAGTGATGCGGACAGGGGTGAGGAGACCCAGTACTTC,CAISDADRGEETQYF
TRBJ1-3,TRBV4-2,NA,NA,TGTGCCAGCAGCCAAGATAGGGGGGGTCTTACTGGAAACACCATATATTTT,CASSQDRGGLTGNTIYF
TRBJ1-2,TRBV14,NA,NA,TGTGCCAGCAGCCAACTTGGCACGGGGCTAGAGTATGGCTACACCTTC,CASSQLGTGLEYGYTF
TRBJ1-2,TRBV7-2,TRBD1,few,TGTGCCAGCAGCTTTACAGGGGGCCGTAACTATGGCTACACCTTC,CASSFTGGRNYGYTF
TRBJ2-7,TRBV27,TRBD2,NA,TGTGCCAGCAGTTTATTGGGAGCGGGGACTTCTGATTACGAGCAGTACTTC,CASSLLGAGTSDYEQYF
TRBJ1-2,TRBV9,NA,NA,TGTGCCAGCAGCGTAGGCCCCCTAATCAGGACCATCTATGGCTACACCTTC,CASSVGPLIRTIYGYTF